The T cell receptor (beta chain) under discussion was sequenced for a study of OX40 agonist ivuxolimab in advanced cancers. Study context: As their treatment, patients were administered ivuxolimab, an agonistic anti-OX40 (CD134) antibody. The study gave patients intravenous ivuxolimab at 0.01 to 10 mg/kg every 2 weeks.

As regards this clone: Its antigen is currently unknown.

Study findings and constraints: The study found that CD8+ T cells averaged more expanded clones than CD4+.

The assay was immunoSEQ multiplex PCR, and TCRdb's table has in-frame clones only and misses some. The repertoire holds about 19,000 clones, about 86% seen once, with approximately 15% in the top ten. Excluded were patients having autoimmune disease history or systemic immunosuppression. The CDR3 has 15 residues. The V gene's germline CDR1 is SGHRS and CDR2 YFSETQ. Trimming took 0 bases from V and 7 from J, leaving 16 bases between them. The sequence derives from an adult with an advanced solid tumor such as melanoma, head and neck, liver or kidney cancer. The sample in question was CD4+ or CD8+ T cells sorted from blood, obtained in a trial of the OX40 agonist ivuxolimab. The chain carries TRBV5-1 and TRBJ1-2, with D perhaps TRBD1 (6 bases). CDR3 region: CASSLDLTRGGGYTF. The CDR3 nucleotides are TGCGCCAGCAGCTTGGATCTGACCAGGGGAGGTGGCTACACCTTC.